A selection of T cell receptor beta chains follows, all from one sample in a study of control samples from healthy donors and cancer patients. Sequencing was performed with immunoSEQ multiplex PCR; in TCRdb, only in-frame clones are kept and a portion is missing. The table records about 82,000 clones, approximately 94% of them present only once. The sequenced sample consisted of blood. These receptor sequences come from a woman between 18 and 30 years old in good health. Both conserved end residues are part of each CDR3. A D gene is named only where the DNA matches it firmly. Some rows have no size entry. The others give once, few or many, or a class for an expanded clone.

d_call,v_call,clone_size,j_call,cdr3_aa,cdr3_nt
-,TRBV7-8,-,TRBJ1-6,CASSLGGSGSPLHF,TGTGCCAGCAGCTTAGGGGGAAGCGGTTCACCCCTCCACTTT
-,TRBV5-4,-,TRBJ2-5,CASSLNPSSSETQYF,TGTGCCAGCAGCTTGAACCCGTCTAGCTCGGAGACCCAGTACTTC
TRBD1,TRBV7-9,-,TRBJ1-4,CASSFNTGGDEKLFF,TGTGCCAGCAGCTTCAACACAGGGGGCGATGAAAAACTGTTTTTT
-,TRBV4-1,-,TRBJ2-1,CASSQAGTAVGEQFF,TGCGCCAGCAGCCAAGCCGGGACGGCAGTAGGTGAGCAGTTCTTC
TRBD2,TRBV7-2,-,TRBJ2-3,CASSFLSSGGRTDTQYF,TGTGCCAGCAGCTTCTTGTCTAGCGGGGGGAGAACAGATACGCAGTATTTT
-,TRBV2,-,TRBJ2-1,CASLLRRGLDNEQFF,TGTGCCAGCCTACTAAGGAGGGGTCTCGACAATGAGCAGTTCTTC
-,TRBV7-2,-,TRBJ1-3,CASSRVGGFGNTIYF,TGTGCCAGCAGCAGGGTAGGGGGTTTTGGAAACACCATATATTTT
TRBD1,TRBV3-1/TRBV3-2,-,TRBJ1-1,CASSQSGQGTEAFF,TGTGCCAGCAGCCAATCGGGACAGGGGACTGAAGCTTTCTTT
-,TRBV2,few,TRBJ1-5,CASRPRGVNQPQHF,TGTGCCAGCAGGCCGCGAGGGGTCAATCAGCCCCAGCATTTT
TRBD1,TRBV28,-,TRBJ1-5,CASSLRQGGNQPQHF,TGTGCCAGCAGTTTGCGACAGGGAGGCAATCAGCCCCAGCATTTT
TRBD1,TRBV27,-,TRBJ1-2,CASRIGTGDPNYGYTF,TGTGCCAGTAGAATCGGGACAGGGGACCCTAACTATGGCTACACCTTC
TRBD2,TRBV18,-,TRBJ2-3,CASSPLAGGSTDTQYF,TGTGCCAGCTCACCATTGGCGGGGGGTAGCACAGATACGCAGTATTTT
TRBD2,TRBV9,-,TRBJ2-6,CASSASGRAGVSGANVLTF,TGTGCCAGCAGCGCTAGCGGGAGGGCCGGTGTTTCTGGGGCCAACGTCCTGACTTTC
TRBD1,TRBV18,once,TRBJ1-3,CASSPRDRVSGNTIYF,TGTGCCAGCTCACCTCGGGACAGGGTCTCTGGAAACACCATATATTTT
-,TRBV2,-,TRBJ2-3,CASQFRQFITDTQYF,TGTGCCAGCCAATTCAGACAGTTCATCACAGATACGCAGTATTTT
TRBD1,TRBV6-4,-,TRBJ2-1,CASSDGYRGVNNEQFF,TGTGCCAGCAGTGATGGGTACAGGGGGGTAAACAATGAGCAGTTCTTC
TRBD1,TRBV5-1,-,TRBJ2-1,CASSPNPRGRNNEQFF,TGCGCCAGCAGCCCGAATCCCAGGGGGCGAAACAATGAGCAGTTCTTC
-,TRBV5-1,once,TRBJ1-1,CASSFGGEGPQIQKDTEAFF,TGCGCCAGCAGCTTCGGGGGTGAGGGCCCACAGATTCAGAAGGACACTGAAGCTTTCTTT
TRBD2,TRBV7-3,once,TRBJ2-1,CASSSGLAGGMSYNEQFF,TGTGCCAGCAGCTCTGGACTAGCGGGGGGAATGTCCTACAATGAGCAGTTCTTC
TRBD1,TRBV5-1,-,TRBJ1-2,CASSYGTEMSYGYTF,TGCGCCAGCAGCTATGGGACAGAGATGTCCTATGGCTACACCTTC
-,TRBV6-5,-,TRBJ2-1,CASSRRLVRDEQFF,TGTGCCAGCAGTCGAAGACTAGTCCGCGATGAGCAGTTCTTC
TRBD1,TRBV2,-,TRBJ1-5,CASREPGQGFNQPQHF,TGTGCCAGCAGAGAACCGGGACAGGGGTTCAATCAGCCCCAGCATTTT
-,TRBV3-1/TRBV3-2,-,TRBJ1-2,CASSPGSGQGNYGYTF,TGTGCCAGCAGCCCAGGGTCGGGCCAGGGTAACTATGGCTACACCTTC
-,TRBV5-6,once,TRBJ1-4,CASSTPGVPGEKLFF,TGTGCCAGCAGCACCCCAGGGGTGCCCGGTGAAAAACTGTTTTTT
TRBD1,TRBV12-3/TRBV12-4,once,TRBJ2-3,CASSTEDRGEKYF,TGTGCCAGCAGCACTGAGGACAGGGGCGAAAAGTATTTT
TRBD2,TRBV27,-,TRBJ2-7,CASSGRAGISYEQYF,TGTGCCAGCTCGGGGAGGGCGGGGATCTCCTACGAGCAGTACTTC
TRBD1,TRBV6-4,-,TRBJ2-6,CASRGQGSSGANVLTF,TGTGCCAGCCGGGGACAGGGGAGCTCTGGGGCCAACGTCCTGACTTTC
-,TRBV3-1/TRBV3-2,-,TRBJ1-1,CASSQGNLVNTEAFF,TGTGCCAGCAGCCAAGGCAACCTGGTGAACACTGAAGCTTTCTTT
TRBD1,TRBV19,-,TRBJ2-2,CASSTTGGSAGELFF,TGTGCCAGTAGTACAACAGGGGGGAGTGCCGGGGAGCTGTTTTTT
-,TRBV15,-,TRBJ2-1,CATSRVQGRNEQFF,TGTGCCACCAGCAGAGTCCAGGGAAGGAATGAGCAGTTCTTC
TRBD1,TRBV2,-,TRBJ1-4,CARSVGQGVEKLFF,TGTGCCCGATCCGTTGGACAGGGGGTTGAAAAACTGTTTTTT
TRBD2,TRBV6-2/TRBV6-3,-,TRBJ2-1,CASSFGLAGNEQFF,TGTGCCAGCAGTTTCGGACTAGCCGGGAATGAGCAGTTCTTC
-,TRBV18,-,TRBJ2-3,CASSLLDSTDTQYF,TGTGCCAGCTCCCTATTGGACAGCACAGATACGCAGTATTTT
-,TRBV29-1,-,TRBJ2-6,CSVSIGANVLTF,TGCAGCGTTTCAATTGGGGCCAACGTCCTGACTTTC
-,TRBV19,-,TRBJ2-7,CASARDPSEQYF,TGTGCCAGTGCCAGGGACCCCTCCGAGCAGTACTTC
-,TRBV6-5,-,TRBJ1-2,CASPGVSGYGYTF,TGTGCCAGCCCCGGGGTTTCTGGCTATGGCTACACCTTC
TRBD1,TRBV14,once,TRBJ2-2,CASSQESRRTGTEDRGAVF,TGTGCCAGCAGCCAAGAATCTAGACGGACAGGGACTGAGGACCGGGGAGCTGTTTTT
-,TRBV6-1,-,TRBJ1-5,CASSELPQHF,TGTGCCAGCAGTGAACTTCCCCAGCATTTT
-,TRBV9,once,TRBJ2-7,CASSAALGGVGDSEQYF,TGTGCCAGCAGCGCAGCGTTGGGCGGCGTCGGGGATTCCGAGCAGTACTTC
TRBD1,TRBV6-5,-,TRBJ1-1,CASSYYTGEDTEAFF,TGTGCCAGCAGTTACTACACAGGGGAGGACACTGAAGCTTTCTTT
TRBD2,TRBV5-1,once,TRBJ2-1,CASSPRLADSYNEQFF,TGCGCCAGCAGCCCTAGACTAGCGGACTCCTACAATGAGCAGTTCTTC
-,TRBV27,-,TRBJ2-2,CASTFRRSKMTNTGELFF,TGTGCCAGCACCTTCCGCAGGAGCAAGATGACGAACACCGGGGAGCTGTTTTTT
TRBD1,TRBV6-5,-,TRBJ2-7,CATKDTGQGRHEQYF,TGTGCCACCAAGGATACGGGACAGGGTCGTCACGAGCAGTACTTC
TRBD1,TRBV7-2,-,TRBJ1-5,CASSMTGNSNQPQHF,TGTGCCAGCAGCATGACAGGGAATAGCAATCAGCCCCAGCATTTT
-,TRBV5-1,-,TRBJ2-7,CASSPRTQTYEQYF,TGCGCCAGCAGCCCGAGGACGCAGACCTACGAGCAGTACTTC
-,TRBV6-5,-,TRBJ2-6,CASAGQPSGANVLTF,TGTGCCAGCGCTGGACAGCCATCTGGGGCCAACGTCCTGACTTTC
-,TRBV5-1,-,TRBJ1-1,CASSLVVGGNTEAFF,TGCGCCAGCAGCTTGGTCGTCGGGGGTAACACTGAAGCTTTCTTT
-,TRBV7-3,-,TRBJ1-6,CASSSGWDSPLHF,TGTGCCAGCAGCTCGGGGTGGGATTCACCCCTCCACTTT
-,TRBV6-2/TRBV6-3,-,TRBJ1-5,CASSYSGSGAGQPQHF,TGTGCCAGCAGTTACTCGGGTAGCGGGGCGGGACAGCCCCAGCATTTT
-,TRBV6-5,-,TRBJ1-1,CASRGGVNTEAFF,TGTGCCAGTCGCGGCGGGGTGAACACTGAAGCTTTCTTT
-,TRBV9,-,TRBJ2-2,CASSVIGVGTGELFF,TGTGCCAGCAGCGTGATAGGGGTCGGCACCGGGGAGCTGTTTTTT
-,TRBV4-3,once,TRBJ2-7,CASSQSRQASHEQYF,TGCGCCAGCTCACAATCCAGACAGGCATCCCACGAGCAGTACTTC